The T cell receptor (beta chain) under discussion was sequenced for a study of beta chain features in type 1 diabetes. Overall study: Patient and healthy donor groups were alike in age, gender and cell yields. The study, taken as a whole, reports: All four CD4+ subsets of Type 1 diabetes patients contained TCRB CDR3s that were moderately but significantly shorter. A definitive answer on HLA type influencing TCRB rearrangement was not reached here.

The investigators reverse transcribed all of the isolated RNA, so they sequenced expressed TCRB transcripts. TCRdb's table, derived via immunoSEQ multiplex PCR, lists solely in-frame clones and lacks some. In the table there are about 260,000 clones, about 24% of which are singletons. The CDR3 runs 16 residues. This clone occurred a few times. Its antigen remains unknown. This chain joins TRBV21-1 and TRBJ2-3; TRBD2 reflects the table's D call only, with no check against the DNA. TRBV21-1 is a recognized pseudogene. The sequenced sample consisted of naive CD4+ T cells from blood. This TCR was sampled from a woman aged 30 to 39 with type 1 diabetes. The CDR3 DNA follows: TGTGCCAGCAGCAACGGAGGGAATTTTAGAAGGGTAACGCAGTATTTT. Translation gives CASSNGGNFRRVTQYF.